This record looks at one T cell receptor (beta chain) sequence and its context. The antigen is not known. TCRbeta library construction was performed incorporating unique molecular identifiers. In TCRdb, the PCR reads were re-called with MiXCR into one record per CDR3 protein. The repertoire holds roughly 82,000 distinct CDR3 sequences, with 12% to 15% as singletons. The CDR3 contains 12 residues. Germline-derived CDR1 and CDR2 are KGHDR and SFDVKD. Trimming cost V 6 bases and J 6 bases; bases outside gene matches: 4. This sample is drawn from a study of T-cell reconstitution after alpha-beta-depleted transplantation in children. Study-wide results and caveats: About two months after transplant, alpha-beta T cells reportedly came from several hundred expanded graft clones. For some patients, TCRbeta diversity was high at day 60 because of recipient T cells and thymic progenitors that survived. Hyperexpanded clones declined; after one year, newly produced T cells mostly supplied diversity.

Sample: PBMCs, mostly from graft donor cells, taken 180 days after TCRalphabeta/CD19-depleted stem cell transplant. The sequence was obtained from a male patient between 2 and 9 years old who had a stem cell transplant for acute lymphoblastic leukemia, so the T cells may come from the graft donor. This chain links TRBV24-1 with TRBJ2-7, with 7 nucleotides matching TRBD1. The CDR3 spells CATSITGVEQYF. DNA for the CDR3: TGTGCCACCAGTATTACAGGGGTCGAGCAGTACTTC.